This TCR beta chain was observed in a study of T cells after yellow fever vaccination. On the study more broadly: Each low-cell-number fraction was prepared by means of SMART-Seq v4 Ultra Low Input.

V was clipped by 5 bases and J by 4 bases, with 18 bases between them. Germline lookup yields CDR1 SGHAT and CDR2 FQNNGV. CDR3 length: 16 residues. TCRdb redid the calling of the 5' RACE reads with MiXCR, one entry per CDR3 protein. This table holds around 350,000 distinct CDR3 sequences, more than 9% found once. This clonotype appeared a few times. The sample here was PBMCs, taken on the day of the first yellow fever vaccination. V gene TRBV11-2 combines with J gene TRBJ2-1; a possible D gene is TRBD2 (5 bases). This TCR derives from a man aged 18 to 30 who received the YFV17D yellow fever vaccine. The CDR3 loop is CASSGIRRLAYNEQFF. CDR3 nucleotides: TGTGCCAGCAGCGGCATTCGTCGGCTAGCATACAATGAGCAGTTCTTC.